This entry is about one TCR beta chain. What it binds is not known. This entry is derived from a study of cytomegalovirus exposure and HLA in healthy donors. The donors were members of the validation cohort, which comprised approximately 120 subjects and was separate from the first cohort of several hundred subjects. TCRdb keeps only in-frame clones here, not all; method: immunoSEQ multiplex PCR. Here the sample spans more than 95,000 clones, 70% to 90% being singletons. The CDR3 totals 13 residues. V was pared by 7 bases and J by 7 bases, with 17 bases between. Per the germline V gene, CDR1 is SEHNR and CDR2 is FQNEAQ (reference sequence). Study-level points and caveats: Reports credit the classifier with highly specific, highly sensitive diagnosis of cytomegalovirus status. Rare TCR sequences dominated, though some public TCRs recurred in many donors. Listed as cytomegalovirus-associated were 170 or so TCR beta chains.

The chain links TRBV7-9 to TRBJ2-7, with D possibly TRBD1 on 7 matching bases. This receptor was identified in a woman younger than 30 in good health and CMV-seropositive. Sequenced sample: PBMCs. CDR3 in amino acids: CASTELQGTEQYF. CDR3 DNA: TGTGCCAGCACCGAACTACAGGGGACTGAGCAGTACTTC.